Reported below is one T cell receptor beta chain. Source study methods: How many nucleated cells were present was estimated from reference gene primer amplification. Repertoires were generated with immunoSEQ multiplex PCR, while TCRdb's copy carries only in-frame clones and drops some. That table gives V, J and clone size, and the DNA gave D and trimming. Here the sample spans 160,000 or so clones, roughly 87% being singletons. These data come from a study of blood T cell repertoires in COVID-19. Study-wide context: Donors in the United States, Italy and Spain gave samples during acute or convalescent COVID-19. PBMCs, B-cell-depleted T cells, or T cells provided the cDNA or gDNA that made up the material.

Sequenced: peripheral blood. This TCR was sampled from a woman aged 55-69 years who had recovered from COVID-19.

CDR3 DNA: TGTGCCAGCAGAACCCCGGCGGGCGCTCAGCCCCAGCATTTT. It specifies CASRTPAGAQPQHF. The V and J genes are TRBV28 and TRBJ1-5; D is unclear. V was clipped by 6 bases and J by 6 bases, with 15 bases between them. The CDR3 sequence is 14 residues long. Germline CDR1 is MDHEN and CDR2 is SYDVKM.